This TCR beta chain was identified during a study of blood T cell repertoires in COVID-19. Study overall: Samples of COVID-19 (acute and convalescent) were obtained from the United States, Italy and Spain. From T cells, B-cell-depleted T cells, or PBMCs came the material, which was cDNA or gDNA.

Between the trimmed V and J ends, which lost 5 bases and 4 bases, there was a span of 15 bases. Germline lookup yields CDR1 SGHVS and CDR2 FNYEAQ. This CDR3 comprises 15 residues. This clone was counted between two and nine times. Source study methods: Reference gene primer amplification in the assay estimated nucleated cell counts. Repertoires were generated with immunoSEQ multiplex PCR, while TCRdb's copy carries only in-frame clones and drops some. The V and J calls and the clone size are those of that table, but D and trimming were determined from the DNA. This sample has about 78,000 clones; around 91% occur once, and the top ten carry roughly 4.5%.

Sequenced material: peripheral blood. This receptor was identified in an elderly woman with active or convalescent COVID-19. The chain carries TRBV7-6 and TRBJ2-1, with D perhaps matching TRBD2 (6 bases). CDR3 in amino acids: CASSPLIGTYNEQFF. CDR3 nucleotide sequence: TGTGCCAGCAGCCCCTTGATCGGGACTTACAATGAGCAGTTCTTC. Full variable domain (missing parts from reference TRBV7-6 and TRBJ2-1): GAGVSQSPRYKVTKRGQDVALRCDPISGHVSLYWYRQALGQGPEFLTYFNYEAQQDKSGLPNDRFSAERPEGSISTLTIQRTEQRDSAMYRCASSPLIGTYNEQFFGPGTRLTVL.